These T cell receptor beta chains were read from a single sample in a study of response to subunit inactivated influenza vaccine. TCRdb used MiXCR to reprocess the RT-PCR reads, holding one entry per CDR3 protein. This table has 750,000 to 850,000 distinct CDR3 sequences, less than 20% appearing once. Sequences were derived from PBMCs from blood, sampled less than 6 days after vaccination. Receptors were obtained from a man aged 50-59 years who received an inactivated influenza vaccine. Both conserved end residues are part of each CDR3.

v_call: TRBV20-1; cdr3_length: 14; cdr3_aa: CSATSGGIYNEQFF
v_call: TRBV11-1; cdr3_length: 15; cdr3_aa: CASSLEQGNQETQYF
v_call: TRBV5-1; cdr3_length: 16; cdr3_aa: CASSAYSTGGGDIQYF
v_call: TRBV28; cdr3_length: 16; cdr3_aa: CASSYGTSGSQNIQYF
v_call: TRBV6-2/TRBV6-3; cdr3_length: 11; cdr3_aa: CASRARGEQYF
v_call: TRBV5-5; cdr3_length: 16; cdr3_aa: CASSLGVGTGFYEQYF
v_call: TRBV14; cdr3_length: 14; cdr3_aa: CASSQVGRADTQYF
v_call: TRBV20-1; cdr3_length: 17; cdr3_aa: CSANRERDRRIYNEQFF
v_call: TRBV2; cdr3_length: 20; cdr3_aa: CASSEAPWEGAGTSGNTIYF
v_call: TRBV7-8; cdr3_length: 16; cdr3_aa: CASSVAGVGSNQPQHF
v_call: TRBV28; cdr3_length: 13; cdr3_aa: CASIGAGQETQYF
v_call: TRBV6-2/TRBV6-3; cdr3_length: 16; cdr3_aa: CASSYSIGTSTDTQYF
v_call: TRBV9; cdr3_length: 15; cdr3_aa: CASSDGTSGPNEQFF
v_call: TRBV7-2; cdr3_length: 16; cdr3_aa: CASSLDTGVLTDTQYF
v_call: TRBV18; cdr3_length: 15; cdr3_aa: CASSPGRLGNTEAFF
v_call: TRBV20-1; cdr3_length: 13; cdr3_aa: CSARTLSNYGYTF
v_call: TRBV20-1; cdr3_length: 15; cdr3_aa: CSASPSATSTDTQYF
v_call: TRBV27; cdr3_length: 13; cdr3_aa: CASSYNRHYGYTF
v_call: TRBV7-2; cdr3_length: 15; cdr3_aa: CASSLGLPGSGIQYF
v_call: TRBV7-2; cdr3_length: 19; cdr3_aa: CASSLTGGTSGSARETQYF
v_call: TRBV20-1; cdr3_length: 15; cdr3_aa: CSARYTGAGVAEAFF
v_call: TRBV6-5; cdr3_length: 16; cdr3_aa: CASSYTPTSGTDTQYF
v_call: TRBV5-1; cdr3_length: 16; cdr3_aa: CASSVLLAKNTGELFF
v_call: TRBV11-2; cdr3_length: 17; cdr3_aa: CASSLDLSFFMNTEAFF
v_call: TRBV4-2; cdr3_length: 12; cdr3_aa: CASSQGSGEQYF
v_call: TRBV20-1; cdr3_length: 13; cdr3_aa: CSANENVGYEQYF
v_call: TRBV20-1; cdr3_length: 14; cdr3_aa: CSARGEGARDEQYF
v_call: TRBV18; cdr3_length: 13; cdr3_aa: CASSPQQIYEQYF
v_call: TRBV25-1; cdr3_length: 15; cdr3_aa: CASSAGGLVKYEQYF
v_call: TRBV9; cdr3_length: 17; cdr3_aa: CASTGTGGSSGANVLTF
v_call: TRBV6-2/TRBV6-3; cdr3_length: 14; cdr3_aa: CASAVPGFSYEQYF
v_call: TRBV7-3; cdr3_length: 12; cdr3_aa: CASSLQGHTQYF
v_call: TRBV20-1; cdr3_length: 14; cdr3_aa: CSARSSTLNYGYTF
v_call: TRBV12-3/TRBV12-4; cdr3_length: 12; cdr3_aa: CASSFGNYGYTF
v_call: TRBV7-9; cdr3_length: 13; cdr3_aa: CASTSVGQSEAFF